The 12 T cell receptor beta chains below all came from one sample that was sequenced in a study of regulatory T cells in long-lasting Graves disease. Investigators prepared the TCR beta libraries by applying iRepertoire HTBI primers and Arm-PCR of CDR3 regions. Via MiXCR, TCRdb re-called the multiplex PCR reads, giving one row per CDR3 protein. This table holds roughly 380,000 distinct CDR3 sequences, 15% to 19% found once. Regarding time point: newly diagnosed GD, antithyroid drugs for less than 3 months. PBMC-extracted RNA yielded the TCR library. The sequenced sample was peripheral blood mononuclear cells (PBMCs), obtained at new diagnosis, from a patient treated with antithyroid drugs. All receptors come from a female donor with Graves disease.

V is TRBV7-9 and J is TRBJ2-7; D unresolved. Trimming cost V 8 bases and J 3 bases, with 11 bases left between them. The germline gives CDR1 SEHNR, CDR2 FQNEAQ (reference sequence). This CDR3 region has 12 residues. The CDR3 reads CASGRYDYEQYF. For the CDR3, the DNA is TGTGCCAGCGGGCGCTATGACTACGAGCAGTACTTC.

Worth noting for this clonotype: A much larger clonotype is one base distant, so this may be a read error. V gene TRBV28 combines with J gene TRBJ1-6; D not certain. CDR3 length equals 14 residues. V was shortened by 2 bases and J by 11 bases, with 13 bases between the two germline ends. Germline values: CDR1 MDHEN, CDR2 SYDVKM. CDR3 DNA sequence: TGTGCCAGCAGTTTACGCAGGACCGGGCCACCCCTCCACTTT. Encoded protein: CASSLRRTGPPLHF.

This clonotype was seen at least ten times. The chain is built from TRBV28 and TRBJ1-2, with D tentatively TRBD1 (5 bases). V was trimmed by 3 bases and J by 5 bases, leaving 13 bases between them. The CDR3 has 14 amino acids. Germline lookup yields CDR1 MDHEN and CDR2 SYDVKM. The CDR3 here is CASSFRGEQYGYTF. CDR3 in DNA: TGTGCCAGCAGTTTTCGGGGGGAACAATATGGCTACACCTTC.

The gene calls are TRBV27 and TRBJ2-1, with 8 bases aligning to TRBD2. This CDR3 has 15 amino acids. V shed 3 bases and J 9 bases; nucleotides not matched to a gene: 10. Germline-derived CDR1 and CDR2 are MNHEY and SMNVEV (reference sequence). Written as DNA, the CDR3 is TGTGCCAGCAGTTTCGAGACTAGCGACTCCGGTGAGCAGTTCTTC. It is translated as CASSFETSDSGEQFF.

This clonotype was seen more than once but under ten times. The chain has TRBV20-1 and TRBJ2-1; 9 bases are a match to TRBD1. Germline CDR1 and CDR2: DFQATT and SNEGSKA (reference sequence). The CDR3 covers 14 residues. The trim removed 3 bases at V and 10 bases at J, leaving 10 bases unmatched. CDR3 sequence reads: CSARRGQGTGEQFF. The CDR3 DNA sequence: TGCAGTGCTAGGCGAGGACAGGGGACGGGGGAGCAGTTCTTC.

The sample holds a few counts of this clonotype. The gene calls are TRBV7-6 and TRBJ2-3; D remains unclear. CDR1 SGHVS and CDR2 FNYEAQ come from the germline V gene. The germline V and J ends were trimmed by 2 bases and 0 bases, with 30 bases remaining between them. This CDR3 contains 22 residues. CDR3 sequence: CASSLRLRNSFTPFSSTDTQYF. The CDR3 nucleotides read TGTGCCAGCAGCTTAAGGTTGAGGAACAGTTTCACACCCTTCTCTAGCACAGATACGCAGTATTTT.

This clonotype was seen a few times. The rearrangement uses TRBV4-1 and TRBJ1-3; D is possibly TRBD1 (5 bases). The germline gives CDR1 MGHRA, CDR2 YSYEKL. V was shortened by 1 base and J by 5 bases, with 15 bases between the two germline ends. This CDR3 has 16 amino acids. The CDR3 DNA sequence: TGCGCCAGCAGCCAAGTGAGTAAGGGGCGTCGAAACACCATATATTTT. Its translation: CASSQVSKGRRNTIYF.

The V and J genes are TRBV2 and TRBJ2-5; 7 bases align to TRBD1. The CDR3 is made up of 18 amino acids. V was clipped by 3 bases and J by 0 bases; unmatched bases: 13. Germline V gene sequence: CDR1 SNHLY, CDR2 FYNNEI. CDR3 DNA: TGTGCCAGCAGTGATGATTTTTGGGACAGACAGTACCAAGAGACCCAGTACTTC. Translation: CASSDDFWDRQYQETQYF.

This clonotype came up many times. J is TRBJ1-5 and V is TRBV28; D uncertain. Germline CDR1 is MDHEN and CDR2 is SYDVKM. The CDR3 extends over 15 amino acids. V was cut by 6 bases and J by 1 base, with 13 bases left in between. The CDR3 DNA reads as TGTGCCAGCAGCCTTTTTGGGGAAAGCAATCAGCCCCAGCATTTT. It encodes CASSLFGESNQPQHF.

This clonotype turned up a few times. The chain recombines TRBV3-1 with TRBJ1-2, with a weak D call TRBD1 (6 bases). Trimming removed 4 bases from V and 0 bases from J, with 12 bases in between. The CDR3 loop spans 15 amino acids. From germline, CDR1 is LGHDT and CDR2 YNNKEL (reference sequence). The CDR3 bases are TGTGCCAGCAGCCCGACAGGCGTAACTAACTATGGCTACACCTTC. This codes for CASSPTGVTNYGYTF. The whole variable domain, remainder taken from reference TRBV3-1 and TRBJ1-2, is DTAVSQTPKYLVTQMGNDKSIKCEQNLGHDTMYWYKQDSKKFLKIMFSYNNKELIINETVPNRFSPKSPDKAHLNLHINSLELGDSAVYFCASSPTGVTNYGYTFGSGTRLTVV.

This clonotype was recorded a few times. With a much larger clone just one base away, this may be a read error. The chain employs TRBV6-2 or TRBV6-3 and TRBJ2-1; 7 nucleotides line up with TRBD1. This CDR3 is 16 amino acids long. Germline V gives CDR1 MNHEY, CDR2 SVGEGT. V lost 7 bases, J lost 5 bases, and 14 bases stayed unmatched. CDR3: CASKSLGQGEDNEQFF. The DNA of the CDR3 is TGTGCCAGCAAATCGTTGGGCCAGGGGGAAGACAATGAGCAGTTCTTC.

This clonotype was observed many times. The chain is built from TRBV11-2 and TRBJ2-2; 9 bases align to TRBD2. The CDR3 sequence is 15 residues long. Germline-derived CDR1 and CDR2 are SGHAT and FQNNGV. The trim removed 7 bases at V and 1 base at J, leaving 4 bases unmatched. The CDR3 loop is CASTQAGGNTGELFF. In DNA form, the CDR3 reads TGTGCCAGCACCCAAGCGGGGGGGAACACCGGGGAGCTGTTTTTT.